The TCR beta chain under discussion was sequenced for a study of identifying expanded T cells in peripheral blood. Healthy donors had no documented immune events, such as infections, while sampled. As regards this clone: The antigen is undetermined.

Overall study results and limits: Across healthy donors, higher total template counts meant significantly greater roughly 2-week count variance. Technical replicates showed approximately 1.2 changed clones; around 2 weeks 15 to 20; four weeks 19.

Generated by immunoSEQ multiplex PCR, the TCRdb table keeps only in-frame clones and is missing some. The table shows approximately 75,000 clones, with under 90% occurring only once. Source material: blood. The sequence came from a person aged 18-70 years in good health.

The CDR3 here is CASSGNQYEQYF. CDR3 DNA: TGCGCCAGCAGTGGGAACCAATACGAGCAGTACTTC. This sequence joins TRBV10-1 and TRBJ2-7, with no clear D. The CDR3 covers 12 residues. Germline CDR1 and CDR2: WNHNN and SYGVQD (reference sequence). Trimming cost V 4 bases and J 4 bases, with 8 bases left between them.